Described below is a single TCR beta chain sequence and its context. The sample holds other DNA sequences that translate to the same CDR3. CDR3 size: 14 residues. V was clipped by 4 bases and J by 3 bases; unmatched bases: 2. Per germline, CDR1 SGHRS and CDR2 YFSETQ. Repertoires were generated with immunoSEQ multiplex PCR, while TCRdb's copy carries only in-frame clones and drops some. The sample shows some 220,000 clones, 82% of them seen only once. This entry is derived from a study of blood T cell repertoires in COVID-19. Turning to the study itself: Sources were T cells, B-cell-depleted T cells, or PBMCs; the material itself was cDNA or gDNA.

Patients from Seattle were sampled longitudinally, starting during active infection. The sequence was collected from a woman in her 70s with COVID-19, enrolled during active disease. The sequenced material came from peripheral blood. The chain recombines TRBV5-1 with TRBJ2-7; 12 bases agree with TRBD2. The CDR3 region is CASSLTSGSYEQYF. The CDR3 DNA reads TGCGCCAGCAGCCTGACTAGCGGGAGCTACGAGCAGTACTTC.